This passage covers 6 T cell receptor beta chains from one sample sequenced in a study of lymphopenia after photon versus proton radiotherapy. Profiling relied on immunoSEQ multiplex PCR, and the TCRdb table lists in-frame clones only, not all of them. The table shows 25,000 to 30,000 clones, with 65% to 85% occurring only once. The sample here was peripheral blood, taken from a patient treated with photon-based radiotherapy. All receptors come from a man aged 50-59 years with gastric cancer.

CDR3 protein: CASSSRTGLRGYTF. Written as DNA, the CDR3 is TGTGCCAGCAGTTCTCGGACAGGGTTGAGGGGCTACACCTTC. The rearrangement joins TRBV6-5 to TRBJ1-2; 8 bases match TRBD1. The V gene's germline CDR1 is MNHEY and CDR2 SVGAGI. V was clipped by 4 bases and J by 8 bases; unmatched bases: 9. The CDR3 has 14 residues.

On this clone itself: Its ends do not fully match the called genes, so a read error is possible. The chain uses TRBV19 and TRBJ2-2; 11 bases line up with TRBD1. This CDR3 region has 15 residues. The germline CDR1 and CDR2 sequences are LNHDA and SQIVND (reference sequence). Here the CDR3 DNA reads TGTGCCAGTTCCTGGACAGGGGGCAGCACCAGGGAGCTGTTTTTT. The encoded protein is CASSWTGGSTRELFF. Based on the CDR3 plus reference TRBV19 and TRBJ2-2, the full variable domain is DGGITQSPKYLFRKEGQNVTLSCEQNLNHDAMYWYRQDPGQGLRLIYYSQIVNDFQKGDIAEGYSVSREKKESFPLTVTSAQKNPTAFYLCASSWTGGSTRELFFGEGSRLTVL.

This clone appeared a few times. This sequence joins TRBV18 and TRBJ1-6; 8 bases fit TRBD1. Trimming removed 6 bases from V and 9 bases from J; junction bases left unmatched: 10. Germline CDR1 is KGHSH and CDR2 is LQKENI. The CDR3 extends over 15 amino acids. The chain's CDR3 is CASSPSQGVSSPLHF. CDR3 sequence (DNA): TGTGCCAGCTCCCCGTCACAGGGGGTTTCTTCACCCCTCCACTTT.

The chain combines TRBV11-2 with TRBJ1-1; D uncertain. This CDR3 has 13 residues. The germline gives CDR1 SGHAT, CDR2 FQNNGV. Trimming took 1 base from V and 11 from J, leaving 14 bases between them. The CDR3 loop reads CASSLGVQVGAFF. For the CDR3, the DNA is TGTGCCAGCAGCTTAGGGGTTCAGGTGGGCGCTTTCTTT.

The genes are TRBV7-8 and TRBJ2-5, with D uncertain. The germline gives CDR1 SGHVS, CDR2 FQNEAQ. The V end lost 0 bases, the J end lost 1 base, and 6 bases lay between the germline ends. The CDR3 spans 14 residues. CDR3 sequence: CASSLAGLQETQYF. For the CDR3, the DNA is TGTGCCAGCAGCTTAGCCGGGCTCCAAGAGACCCAGTACTTC.

This clone was counted once. The CDR3 protein is CAVKQGGTDTQYF. In nucleotides, the CDR3 is TGTGCCGTCAAACAGGGAGGCACAGATACGCAGTATTTT. The V and J genes are TRBV19 and TRBJ2-3, with D possibly matching TRBD1 (6 bases). The CDR3 sequence is 13 residues long. Looked up from germline, CDR1 is LNHDA and CDR2 is SQIVND (reference sequence). V lost 11 bases and J 1 base, leaving 13 bases between the germline ends.